This T cell receptor beta chain was identified in a study of cytomegalovirus exposure and HLA in healthy donors. The study ran its PCR with 60 Vbeta and 13 Jbeta primers. Repertoires were generated with immunoSEQ multiplex PCR, while TCRdb's copy carries only in-frame clones and drops some. The sample lists under 150,000 clones; roughly four fifths were seen once. The sample holds a few counts of this clone. The TCR sequence derives from a woman aged 35 to 49 in good health and CMV-seronegative. Sequences were obtained from PBMCs.

CDR3 DNA: TGCGCCAGCAGCCAAACACGGGCTATCCGGGGAGCTGAAGCTTTCTTT. Its protein product is CASSQTRAIRGAEAFF. The chain has TRBV4-3 and TRBJ1-1; unclear D gene. CDR3 size: 16 residues. CDR1 is LGHNA and CDR2 is YSLEER in the germline V gene. V was shortened by 2 bases and J by 6 bases, with 19 bases between the two germline ends.